This record covers a single T cell receptor beta chain. It lacks a known antigen. Per-base quality was not reported, and no clone a single base away is much larger than it. The data belong to a study of shared clonotypes between healthy human individuals (TCRdb year 2020). For the study in its entirety: The cohort included a few men and a couple of women between 18 and 49 years of age. To estimate repertoire size and how much clonotype sharing occurs between individuals, the study deeply sequenced the blood TCR repertoires of 4 to 6 healthy adults. Different laboratories and diverse techniques were used to prepare libraries and sequence TCR repertoires, to increase sequencing depth and limit assay-specific biases. Between about 0.8 and 8.9 billion PBMCs per donor were obtained by leukapheresis.

Using the deep immunoSEQ assay, TCR CDR3 regions were amplified from genomic DNA by multiplex PCR. Extracted genomic DNA from each cell subset was spread evenly across all wells of several immunoSEQ 96-well plates, with each plate serving as a replicate. For unsorted PBMC, each replicate PCR was loaded with approximately 300 ng genomic DNA, equivalent to roughly 31,000 T cell genomes. Genomic DNA from unsorted PBMC was sequenced over ten immunoSEQ deep assay plates. The purified libraries were quantified using a Qubit 3.0 fluorometer, sized with a Bioanalyzer 2100, and then quantified again using the KAPA Library Quantification kit. A separate single-read 150-cycle Illumina NextSeq 550 flow cell was used to sequence each immunoSEQ 96-well plate. From the authors' description of their analysis: Because only junctional sequences without quality scores were contained in the immunoSEQ output, filtering matching that applied to full-length reads could not be performed. Sequences were annotated with PyIR, a Python wrapper for IgBLAST v1.9, and V/J genes and CDR3 were assigned using IMGT germline references. Reads with weak V/J assignments (E-value above 1e-6), missing CDR3, stop codons, out-of-frame junctions, or ambiguous translated residues were removed. V3J clonotypes were defined as sequences sharing an identical inferred V gene, J gene, and CDR3 amino acid sequence. The percentage overlap between two repertoires was calculated by dividing the number of shared unique clonotypes by the size of the smaller repertoire. Richness of each repertoire was evaluated using RTK rarefaction, the Chao1 estimator, and Recon v2.1 estimates of unobserved clonotypes. TCRdb obtained this table from immuneACCESS and retained in-frame rearrangements with V and J assigned. These tables miss some clones; where compared with another copy, unresolved V genes account for less than half of the shortfall, and the remainder is unexplained. From that table come the V and J calls and clone size; the DNA was used to work out D and trimming. Present in this sample are hundreds of thousands of clones, 70% to 80% of which were seen just once. Of the sample, less than 15% falls within the top ten clones.

The paper's findings and limits, for the study overall: Pairwise subsampling indicated that sequencing depth was expected to affect the degree of clonotype sharing among donors. Sampling was restricted to blood, and TCR repertoires in tissues likely differ from the TCR repertoires found in blood. The genetic and exposure-history diversity represented was limited by the small number of donors.

Healthy HIV-negative adults with no recently reported acute infections or vaccinations were included as donors. Every donor was a Caucasian adult residing in Nashville, Tennessee, USA. For unsorted samples, tens of millions of PBMCs were counted, and genomic DNA was extracted using the QIAamp DNA Blood Mini kit. Blood was obtained by leukapheresis, after which PBMCs were separated by Ficoll-Histopaque density gradient centrifugation and cryopreserved in liquid nitrogen vapor phase. This sequence originates from a woman between 40 and 50 years old in good health. Some clones in this sample may be carry-over from other donors' samples. Material: PBMCs.

The sequence in DNA is TGCGCCAGCAGCTTGGAGGGCGGGAGGGCTTTTGAGACCCAGTACTTC. Its protein product is CASSLEGGRAFETQYF. This chain joins TRBV5-1 to TRBJ2-5; 9 central bases correspond to TRBD2. The germline V gene provides CDR1 SGHRS and CDR2 YFSETQ. Trimming accounts for 0 bases at V and 5 bases at J, while the number of junction bases matched to no gene is 8. From the cysteine up to the phenylalanine, the CDR3 has a length of 16 residues. Only the CDR3 part of the read is kept: 48 bases, read in frame from the first base.